Below are 17 T cell receptor beta chains sequenced from a single sample in a study of shared clonotypes between healthy human individuals (dated by TCRdb to the early 2020s). Libraries were prepared through the immunoSEQ multiplex PCR assay. As stored in TCRdb, this immuneACCESS dataset retains in-frame rearrangements with V and J assigned. A fraction of the clones does not appear; measured against another copy, unresolved V genes explain less than half of the discrepancy, and the remainder lacks a known reason. Here the sample has around 1.1 million clones; 75% to 80% occur a single time. 0.5% to 0.65% of the sample is held by the ten biggest clonotypes. The material sequenced was memory CD4+ T cells from PBMCs. The label giving this sample's cell subset or site can be read as: CD45RA-negative fraction. These receptors originate from a man aged 18 to 30 in good health. Some clones in this sample may be carry-over from other donors' samples.

The chain has TRBV29-1 and TRBJ2-2; D assignment may be TRBD1 or TRBD2 (6 bases each). The CDR3 loop spans 15 amino acids. Germline V lookup: CDR1 SQVTM, CDR2 ANQGSEA. V shed 7 bases and J shed 6 bases, with 21 bases lying between them. The CDR3 DNA sequence: TGCAGCGCTCGGGGGCGGCAGGGCGGGTCCGGGGAGCTGTTTTTT. It codes for CSARGRQGGSGELFF.

The CDR3 DNA is TGTGCCATCAGCCCCGCCTTGGACGCGGACATTCAGTACTTC. This translates into CAISPALDADIQYF. This rearrangement joins TRBV10-3 to TRBJ2-4; no clear D gene. The V gene's germline CDR1 is ENHRY and CDR2 SYGVKD. The CDR3 has 14 residues. V dropped 6 bases and J dropped 8 bases, with 17 bases sitting between them.

This chain links TRBV6-5 with TRBJ2-5; D ambiguous. Germline V gene sequence: CDR1 MNHEY, CDR2 SVGAGI. The CDR3 length is 14 residues. V lost 2 bases to trimming and J lost 7 bases, with 14 bases between them. The CDR3 loop is CASSYNGGVGTQYF. The CDR3 DNA is TGTGCCAGCAGTTACAATGGCGGCGTTGGGACCCAGTACTTC.

The chain couples TRBV2 to TRBJ2-5, with TRBD1 identical over 10 bases. Losses at the gene ends were 7 bases for V and 4 bases for J; bases not matched to a gene: 6. The CDR3 covers 14 residues. Germline values: CDR1 SNHLY, CDR2 FYNNEI. The CDR3: CASNQDRGRETQYF. In DNA form, the CDR3 reads TGTGCCAGCAACCAAGACAGGGGGCGAGAGACCCAGTACTTC. The entire variable domain, with the rest obtained from reference TRBV2 and TRBJ2-5, is as follows: EPEVTQTPSHQVTQMGQEVILRCVPISNHLYFYWYRQILGQKVEFLVSFYNNEISEKSEIFDDQFSVERPDGSNFTLKIRSTKLEDSAMYFCASNQDRGRETQYFGPGTRLLVL.

The rearrangement joins TRBV5-1 to TRBJ2-6; 11 bases line up with TRBD1. J was trimmed by 0 bases and V by 0 bases; bases with no gene match: 8. The CDR3 covers 20 residues. Germline CDR1 SGHRS, CDR2 YFSETQ. CDR3: CASSLAGTGGYSSGANVLTF. CDR3 DNA: TGCGCCAGCAGCTTGGCCGGGACAGGGGGTTACAGCTCTGGGGCCAACGTCCTGACTTTC.

The rearrangement uses TRBV5-6 and TRBJ2-3; 12 bases are shared with TRBD2. Germline V gene lookup returns CDR1 SGHDT and CDR2 YYEEEE. With V trimmed by 5 bases and J by 1 base, 5 bases remained unmatched. This CDR3 region has 16 residues. The CDR3 here is CASSRTSGTGTDTQYF. The CDR3 DNA reads TGTGCCAGCAGTCGGACTAGCGGGACCGGCACAGATACGCAGTATTTT.

This chain uses TRBV23-1 with TRBJ2-3; tentatively, D is TRBD2 (5 bases). TRBV23-1 is placed among ORFs of uncertain function. The V and J ends lost 7 bases and 2 bases respectively, with 16 bases between them. The CDR3 covers 15 residues. The CDR3 region has the DNA TGCGCCAGCAACCCCGGGGATGGCAACACAGATACGCAGTATTTT. This gives the protein CASNPGDGNTDTQYF.

This clone was counted only a few times. The chain links TRBV4-1 to TRBJ2-1; D unclear. This CDR3 contains 13 residues. In germline, CDR1 is MGHRA, CDR2 YSYEKL. The germline V and J ends were trimmed by 1 base and 10 bases, with 11 bases remaining between them. The CDR3 region is CASSQVTVMEQFF. The CDR3 bases are TGCGCCAGCAGCCAAGTAACTGTTATGGAGCAGTTCTTC.

The V gene is TRBV14, the J gene TRBJ2-1, with 10 bases lining up with TRBD1. V lost 0 bases to trimming and J lost 7 bases; unmatched junction nucleotides: 6. Germline V gene data show CDR1 as SGHDN and CDR2 as FVKESK. The CDR3 has 16 residues. Here the CDR3 reads CASSQDRGQGRNEQFF. DNA of the CDR3: TGTGCCAGCAGCCAAGACCGGGGACAGGGGAGGAATGAGCAGTTCTTC.

The rearrangement joins TRBV11-2 to TRBJ1-3, with TRBD1 as a possible D gene (5 bases). The CDR3 extends over 17 amino acids. V lost 2 bases to trimming and J lost 1 base, with 15 bases between them. CDR1 SGHAT and CDR2 FQNNGV come from the germline V gene. The CDR3 sequence: CASSLLGVSGSGNTIYF. DNA of the CDR3: TGTGCCAGCAGCTTACTAGGGGTCTCGGGGTCTGGAAACACCATATATTTT.

The chain is built from TRBV7-2 and TRBJ2-5, with D possibly TRBD1 on 7 matching bases. Per germline, CDR1 SGHTA and CDR2 FQGNSA. The V gene lost 5 bases and the J gene lost 4 bases, with 11 bases spanning the gap. This CDR3 is built from 13 residues. CDR3 sequence: CASSRRGAETQYF. The CDR3 nucleotides are TGTGCCAGCAGCCGCAGGGGGGCAGAGACCCAGTACTTC.

V is TRBV29-1 and J is TRBJ2-7; perhaps TRBD2 as D (6 bases). The germline V and J ends were trimmed by 7 bases and 2 bases, with 9 bases remaining between them. The CDR3 is made up of 11 amino acids. Germline lookup yields CDR1 SQVTM and CDR2 ANQGSEA. The CDR3 spells CSALATYEQYF. CDR3 nucleotides: TGCAGCGCACTAGCTACCTACGAGCAGTACTTC.

The rearrangement uses TRBV5-4 and TRBJ1-2, with D maybe TRBD1 (6 bases). Trimming shortened V by 3 bases and J by 1 base, and 19 bases separated the two germline ends. This CDR3 contains 17 residues. Germline V gene sequence: CDR1 SGHNT, CDR2 YYREEE (reference sequence). The chain's CDR3 is CASSSPGGGGFNYGYTF. The CDR3 nucleotides are TGTGCCAGCAGCTCTCCGGGGGGCGGAGGATTTAACTATGGCTACACCTTC.

With respect to this clone: Different DNA sequences within this sample yield the same CDR3. The V gene is TRBV5-1, the J gene TRBJ2-2; no clear D. V lost 0 bases to trimming and J lost 3 bases, with 3 bases between them. There are 13 residues in the CDR3. Looked up from germline, CDR1 is SGHRS and CDR2 is YFSETQ. This chain's CDR3 is CASSLVDTGELFF. The CDR3, as DNA: TGCGCCAGCAGCTTGGTGGACACCGGGGAGCTGTTTTTT. The complete variable domain, with remaining parts taken from reference TRBV5-1 and TRBJ2-2, reads KAGVTQTPRYLIKTRGQQVTLSCSPISGHRSVSWYQQTPGQGLQFLFEYFSETQRNKGNFPGRFSGRQFSNSRSEMNVSTLELGDSALYLCASSLVDTGELFFGEGSRLTVL.

The genes are TRBV18 and TRBJ2-6; D is unclear. V was trimmed by 2 bases and J by 0 bases, leaving 5 bases between them. CDR1 and CDR2 from the germline V gene are KGHSH and LQKENI. This CDR3 is built from 15 residues. CDR3: CASSPILSGANVLTF. CDR3 nucleotides: TGTGCCAGCTCACCAATCCTCTCTGGGGCCAACGTCCTGACTTTC.

About this clone itself: Other DNA sequences in this specimen translate into the identical CDR3. The chain uses TRBV6-4 and TRBJ2-3, with D perhaps TRBD1 or TRBD2 (5 bases each). CDR3 size: 14 residues. Germline assignment: CDR1 MRHNA and CDR2 SNTAGT. V was cut by 2 bases and J by 1 base, with 7 bases left in between. CDR3 sequence: CASSDRGGTDTQYF. CDR3 sequence (DNA): TGTGCCAGCAGTGACAGGGGAGGCACAGATACGCAGTATTTT.

This clone has a single count. V gene TRBV4-1 combines with J gene TRBJ1-2, with TRBD1 identical over 8 bases. Per the germline V gene, CDR1 is MGHRA and CDR2 is YSYEKL. CDR3 size: 14 residues. The ends lost 1 base at V and 6 bases at J; junction bases unmatched: 4. The CDR3 spells CASSQGGQGNGYTF. DNA of the CDR3: TGCGCCAGCAGCCAAGGAGGACAGGGCAATGGCTACACCTTC.